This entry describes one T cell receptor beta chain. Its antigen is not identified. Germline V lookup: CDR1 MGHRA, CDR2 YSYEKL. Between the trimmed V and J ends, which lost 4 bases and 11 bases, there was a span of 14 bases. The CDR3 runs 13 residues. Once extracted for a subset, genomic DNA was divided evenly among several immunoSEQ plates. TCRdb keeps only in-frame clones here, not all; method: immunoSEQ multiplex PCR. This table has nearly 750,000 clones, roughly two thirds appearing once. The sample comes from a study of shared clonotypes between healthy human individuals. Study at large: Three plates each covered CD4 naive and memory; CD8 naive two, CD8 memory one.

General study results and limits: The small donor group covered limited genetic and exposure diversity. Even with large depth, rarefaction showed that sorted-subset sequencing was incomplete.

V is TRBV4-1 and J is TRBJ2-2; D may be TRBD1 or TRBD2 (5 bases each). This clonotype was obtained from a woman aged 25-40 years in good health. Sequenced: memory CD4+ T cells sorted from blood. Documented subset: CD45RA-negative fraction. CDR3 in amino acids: CASSRGGGAELFF. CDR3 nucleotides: TGCGCCAGCAGCCGGGGTGGGGGAGCAGAGCTGTTTTTT.